Listed below are T cell receptor beta chains from one sample, sequenced in a study of T cell responses to AZD1222 COVID-19 vaccine. Measured with immunoSEQ multiplex PCR; TCRdb has only the in-frame clones, and not every one. Altogether 140,000 or so clones are present, about 82% being singletons, with the ten largest covering around 5.1%. Sequences were derived from peripheral blood, sampled 28 days after the second AZD1222 dose. These receptors all come from an adult who received the AZD1222 COVID-19 vaccine. CDR3s include the opening cysteine and the closing phenylalanine or tryptophan. The D gene is left open where the match is weak.

NA,TRBJ1-3,TRBV2,CASSVTGTTVKSGNTIYF
NA,TRBJ2-3,TRBV30,CAWSELNTLSTDTQYF
TRBD2,TRBJ2-3,TRBV28,CASGAGGHTQYF
TRBD1,TRBJ2-3,TRBV20-1,CSASNRGFGDTQYF
TRBD2,TRBJ2-4,TRBV13,CASSRTRRETQKDAKNIQYF
NA,TRBJ1-1,TRBV4-1,CASSHRTQNTEAFF
NA,TRBJ1-2,TRBV10-3,CAISPAQGTYGYTF
NA,TRBJ1-5,TRBV28,CASSLSYPQHF
NA,TRBJ2-7,TRBV5-1,CASSLGAGGYEQYF
NA,TRBJ1-1,TRBV9,CASSVVSLASVGVGRDTEAFF
TRBD2,TRBJ2-1,TRBV28,CASSLGLAGGIEQFF
TRBD2,TRBJ2-1,TRBV6-5,CASTASGGQYNEQFF
NA,TRBJ1-1,TRBV3-1/TRBV3-2,CASSQSSAPRGEAFF
NA,TRBJ2-3,TRBV5-1,CASSLMSNSGDTQYF
NA,TRBJ2-1,TRBV3-1/TRBV3-2,CASSPPRGYNEQFF
NA,TRBJ2-5,TRBV5-1,CASSLGVQETQYF
NA,TRBJ1-3,TRBV6-6,CASSYAQAIYF
NA,TRBJ2-3,TRBV11-3,CASSPTAQGLHSTDTQYF
NA,TRBJ1-1,TRBV6-5,CASRNPRQDRAFF
TRBD2,TRBJ2-7,TRBV2,CASRPTSGGTYEQYF
NA,TRBJ1-3,TRBV4-1,CASSQEVASRNTIYF
NA,TRBJ2-1,TRBV5-6,CASSFRGEQFF
NA,TRBJ2-1,TRBV12-3/TRBV12-4,CASTRASHNEQFF
NA,TRBJ1-2,TRBV6-5,CASSYGVGYGYTF
NA,TRBJ1-5,TRBV12-3/TRBV12-4,CASRAMSNQPQHF
TRBD2,TRBJ2-5,TRBV18,CASSPTAGGSETQYF
TRBD2,TRBJ2-1,TRBV5-1,CASSLAGGRNEQFF
TRBD1,TRBJ1-2,TRBV5-6,CASSYWDRVNYGYTF
NA,TRBJ2-3,TRBV2,CASSGTATDTQYF
TRBD2,TRBJ2-7,TRBV6-5,CAGGGYVSYEQYF
NA,TRBJ1-4,TRBV29-1,CSVGESRAGEKLFF
NA,TRBJ2-7,TRBV29-1,CSVARLSPYEQYF
TRBD1,TRBJ2-1,TRBV12-5,CASVKGGSEDYNEQFF
NA,TRBJ1-1,TRBV6-5,CASSYSGGRTEAFF
NA,TRBJ1-6,TRBV14,CASSTLTGTLYSPLHF
NA,TRBJ2-7,TRBV30,CAWSRVATSSYEQYF
NA,TRBJ2-2,TRBV7-9,CASSPGELFF
TRBD1,TRBJ1-2,TRBV7-2,CASSQLGQIYGYTF
NA,TRBJ1-1,TRBV3-1/TRBV3-2,CASSRQYTEAFF
NA,TRBJ2-1,TRBV7-2,CASSPREGARKEQFF
TRBD1,TRBJ1-4,TRBV13,CASSQSGQGYEKLFF
TRBD2,TRBJ2-7,TRBV4-1,CASSQLAGGSYEQYF
NA,TRBJ1-2,TRBV28,CASRPGGARDGYTF
NA,TRBJ1-5,TRBV3-1/TRBV3-2,CASSQDAGKGNQPQHF
NA,TRBJ1-2,TRBV28,CASSSQNYGYTF
NA,TRBJ1-3,TRBV5-1,CASSLVSGALSGNTIYF
TRBD1,TRBJ1-2,TRBV7-9,CASSSQGGGYTF
TRBD1,TRBJ2-4,TRBV10-3,CATATGQGTNIQYF
TRBD1,TRBJ1-2,TRBV29-1,CSVDRGWGGYTF
NA,TRBJ1-2,TRBV12-3/TRBV12-4,CASSPSEAVGYTF
NA,TRBJ1-3,TRBV7-9,CASSLHRGDGGNTIYF
NA,TRBJ1-1,TRBV24-1,CATSDPAGSGAFF
NA,TRBJ1-1,TRBV10-1,CASEEGDGTEAFF